A single sample is the source of the 23 T cell receptor beta chains below, sequenced in a study of human T cells and chemical hapten exposure. Regarding time point: pre-sensitization, week 0. The treatment: therapeutic diphenylcyclopropenone sensitization with weekly scalp DPC. TCRdb re-called the RACE reads through MiXCR, storing one row per CDR3 protein. The sample lists around 260,000 distinct CDR3 sequences; roughly 8.9% were seen once. The sequenced sample was whole blood, obtained in connection with sensitization to the hapten diphenylcyclopropenone (DPC). These receptors came from a woman between 40 and 50 years old with alopecia areata. Some clones in this sample may be carry-over from other donors' samples.

This clonotype was counted many times. The V and J genes are TRBV4-2 and TRBJ1-1; TRBD1 aligns across 8 bases. From germline, CDR1 is LGHNA and CDR2 YNFKEQ. The CDR3 is 17 amino acids. With 0 bases clipped from V and 1 base from J, the junction kept 7 bases outside the gene matches. The CDR3 coding sequence is TGTGCCAGCAGCCAAGAAACGATAGGACAGGGGAACACTGAAGCTTTCTTT. Its translation: CASSQETIGQGNTEAFF.

The V call is TRBV10-2, the J call TRBJ2-2; D gene unclear. V lost 2 bases and J lost 7, with 5 bases in between. There are 12 residues in the CDR3. In germline, CDR1 is WSHSY, CDR2 SAAADI. The CDR3 region has the DNA TGCGCCAGCAGTGAGAGGGTCGGGGAGCTGTTTTTT. It codes for CASSERVGELFF.

CDR3 sequence: CASSLAKASGTRGRREQYF. Written as DNA, the CDR3 is TGTGCCAGCAGTTTGGCCAAAGCTAGCGGGACCCGTGGAAGGAGGGAGCAGTACTTC. The chain combines TRBV27 with TRBJ2-7; 9 bases line up with TRBD2. The length of the CDR3 is 19 residues. Germline lookup yields CDR1 MNHEY and CDR2 SMNVEV (reference sequence). V trimming: 3 bases; J trimming: 7 bases; junction bases outside the gene matches: 22.

The chain combines TRBV29-1 with TRBJ2-3, with 11 bases that match TRBD2. J lost 2 bases, V lost 5 bases, and 6 bases had no gene match. The CDR3 covers 15 residues. CDR1 is SQVTM and CDR2 is ANQGSEA in the germline V gene. The CDR3 loop is CSVWTSGPSTDTQYF. In DNA form, the CDR3 reads TGCAGCGTTTGGACTAGCGGGCCTTCCACAGATACGCAGTATTTT.

Comment on this clonotype: A much larger clone is a single base away; this may be a read error. The chain employs TRBV29-1 and TRBJ2-3; 7 bases align to TRBD1. This CDR3 has 13 amino acids. Germline-derived CDR1 and CDR2 are SQVTM and ANQGSEA. The CDR3 region has the DNA TGCAGCGTCATCTTAGGGGGCACAGATACGCTGTATTTT. Translated: CSVILGGTDTLYF.

The V call is TRBV4-3, the J call TRBJ1-3, with D possibly matching TRBD1 (5 bases). This CDR3 comprises 16 residues. CDR1 and CDR2 (germline): LGHNA, YSLEER. Deletions cut 0 bases from V and 3 bases from J, with 12 bases between. CDR3 loop: CASSQDSAGYGNTIYF. The CDR3 coding sequence is TGCGCCAGCAGCCAAGATTCGGCAGGGTATGGAAACACCATATATTTT.

This clonotype was detected a few times. The rearrangement joins TRBV9 to TRBJ1-1; maybe TRBD1 (5 bases). There are 14 residues in the CDR3. The V end lost 1 base, the J end lost 0 bases, and 7 bases lay between the germline ends. CDR1 is SGDLS and CDR2 is YYNGEE in the germline V gene. CDR3 sequence reads: CASSVTGVNTEAFF. The CDR3 nucleotides read TGTGCCAGCAGCGTAACAGGCGTGAACACTGAAGCTTTCTTT.

A few counts support this clonotype. J is TRBJ2-1 and V is TRBV29-1; D gene unclear. V lost 4 bases to trimming and J lost 9 bases, with 7 bases between them. The CDR3 contains 10 residues. Germline values: CDR1 SQVTM, CDR2 ANQGSEA. The CDR3 DNA reads as TGCAGCGTTGGGAGTACTGAGCAGTTCTTC. This gives the protein CSVGSTEQFF.

With respect to this clonotype: The junction departs from the called germline gene at one end, perhaps through a read error. The chain has TRBV27 and TRBJ2-3, with TRBD2 matching over 9 bases. CDR3 length: 15 residues. Germline V gene lookup returns CDR1 MNHEY and CDR2 SMNVEV (reference sequence). The DNA of the CDR3 is TGTGCCAGCAATTTACGGGCTAGCGGGGTAGATACGCAGTATTTT. Translating it yields CASNLRASGVDTQYF.

The table lists this clonotype with many counts. The J gene is TRBJ2-1, the V gene TRBV12-3 or TRBV12-4; D not certain. Trimming took off 4 bases at V and 8 bases at J, with 6 bases between the two ends. The CDR3 runs to 11 residues. This CDR3 is CASSSGYEQFF. The CDR3 DNA follows: TGTGCCAGCAGTTCGGGCTATGAGCAGTTCTTC.

The chain combines TRBV18 with TRBJ1-6; no definite D call. Per the germline V gene, CDR1 is KGHSH and CDR2 is LQKENI. The germline V and J ends were trimmed by 3 bases and 5 bases, with 5 bases remaining between them. This CDR3 has 13 residues. Written as DNA, the CDR3 is TGTGCCAGCTCACCCCAGGATAATTCACCCCTCCACTTT. Its translation: CASSPQDNSPLHF.

In this sample, this clonotype turned up many times. The chain employs TRBV18 and TRBJ1-6; D unresolved. Germline CDR1 reads KGHSH; CDR2 reads LQKENI. CDR3 length: 14 residues. V dropped 2 bases and J dropped 6 bases, with 8 bases sitting between them. The CDR3 sequence is CASSPSGVNSPLHF. CDR3 coding DNA: TGTGCCAGCTCACCATCTGGGGTTAATTCACCCCTCCACTTT.

This clonotype turned up a few times. The chain links TRBV7-3 to TRBJ2-2; weak D call: TRBD1 (5 bases). This CDR3 is 16 amino acids long. Germline V gene sequence: CDR1 SGHTA, CDR2 FQGTGA. Trimming cost V 5 bases and J 3 bases, with 16 bases left between them. The CDR3 nucleotides are TGTGCCAGCAGCCCCTGGGGCAGGATGGACACCGGGGAGCTGTTTTTT. Its protein is CASSPWGRMDTGELFF.

The V and J genes are TRBV11-1 and TRBJ2-7; 10 nucleotides match TRBD1. The V and J ends lost 0 bases and 2 bases, in that order; junction bases with no gene match: 7. CDR3 length: 17 residues. In germline, CDR1 is SGHAT, CDR2 FQDESV (reference sequence). CDR3 DNA: TGTGCCAGCAGCTTAGCGGGCCCGGGACAGGGGCCCTACGAGCAGTACTTC. Translation gives CASSLAGPGQGPYEQYF.

A few counts support this clonotype. The J gene is TRBJ2-5, the V gene TRBV7-2; the D gene could be TRBD1 or TRBD2 (6 bases each). V shed 0 bases and J shed 1 base, with 9 bases lying between them. This CDR3 region has 15 residues. Germline values: CDR1 SGHTA, CDR2 FQGNSA. CDR3 amino acids: CASSLAGGFQETQYF. The CDR3 DNA sequence: TGTGCCAGCAGCTTAGCAGGGGGGTTCCAAGAGACCCAGTACTTC.

This clonotype was seen only a few times. The chain is built from TRBV28 and TRBJ2-3; no reliable D call. The CDR3 runs to 15 residues. The ends were cut back, 5 bases at V and 5 bases at J, with 17 bases in the middle. Germline lookup yields CDR1 MDHEN and CDR2 SYDVKM. The CDR3 region has the DNA TGTGCCAGCAGTCCCAGGACCGCCCGGAGAGATACGCAGTATTTT. Translation: CASSPRTARRDTQYF.

The chain uses TRBV29-1 and TRBJ1-1, with D perhaps matching TRBD1 (5 bases). The CDR3 has 15 residues. V was cut by 0 bases and J by 0 bases, with 11 bases left in between. Germline V gene data show CDR1 as SQVTM and CDR2 as ANQGSEA. The CDR3 sequence: CSVEDPGTMNTEAFF. Here the CDR3 DNA reads TGCAGCGTTGAAGATCCGGGGACCATGAACACTGAAGCTTTCTTT. Full variable domain (outside the CDR3, taken from reference TRBV29-1 and TRBJ1-1): SAVISQKPSRDICQRGTSLTIQCQVDSQVTMMFWYRQQPGQSLTLIATANQGSEATYESGFVIDKFPISRPNLTFSTLTVSNMSPEDSSIYLCSVEDPGTMNTEAFFGQGTRLTVV.

This sequence joins TRBV2 and TRBJ1-6, with 8 nucleotides matching TRBD1. Trimming took 6 bases from V and 7 from J; bases not matched to a gene: 8. Germline CDR1 SNHLY, CDR2 FYNNEI. The CDR3 length is 15 residues. CDR3 DNA: TGTGCCAGCAGACTGCGGACAGGGTTCAATTCACCCCTCCACTTT. Protein product: CASRLRTGFNSPLHF.

This clonotype was observed a handful of times. V usage is TRBV24-1 and J usage is TRBJ2-3; TRBD1 might be the D (5 bases). Per germline, CDR1 KGHDR and CDR2 SFDVKD. The V and J ends lost 3 bases and 1 base respectively, with 13 bases between them. The CDR3 extends over 16 amino acids. In nucleotides, the CDR3 is TGTGCCACCAGTGATCCAAGACAGACGGGCACAGATACGCAGTATTTT. Its translation: CATSDPRQTGTDTQYF.

This clonotype was seen a few times. The chain couples TRBV6-6 to TRBJ2-7, with 9 bases identical to TRBD2. Per germline, CDR1 MNHNY and CDR2 SVGAGI (reference sequence). The CDR3 loop spans 16 amino acids. The trim removed 4 bases at V and 0 bases at J, leaving 7 bases unmatched. CDR3 in DNA: TGTGCCAGCAGTTCCCTCGCGGGAGGGCCCTCCTACGAGCAGTACTTC. The encoded protein is CASSSLAGGPSYEQYF.

V is TRBV6-2 or TRBV6-3 and J is TRBJ2-7; possibly TRBD1 for D (5 bases). V shed 2 bases and J shed 3 bases, with 17 bases lying between them. This CDR3 is built from 16 residues. The germline V gene encodes CDR1 MNHEY and CDR2 SVGEGT. The chain's CDR3 is CASSYQLLGASYEQYF. The CDR3 region has the DNA TGTGCCAGCAGTTACCAACTCCTAGGGGCGAGCTACGAGCAGTACTTC.

This clonotype occurred a few times. The chain recombines TRBV25-1 with TRBJ2-5; D not resolved. CDR1 and CDR2 (germline): MGHDK, SYGVNS. V was trimmed by 1 base and J by 4 bases, leaving 7 bases between them. The CDR3 loop spans 13 amino acids. The CDR3 region has the DNA TGTGCCAGCAGTGAATTAGAGATAGAGACCCAGTACTTC. Translating it yields CASSELEIETQYF.

This clonotype was seen more than once but under ten times. The rearrangement uses TRBV7-2 and TRBJ2-1; D unclear. The CDR3 length is 15 residues. With 0 bases removed from V and 6 bases from J, the gap between germline ends came to 12 bases. Germline values: CDR1 SGHTA, CDR2 FQGNSA. CDR3 nucleotides: TGTGCCAGCAGCTTAGCGCGATGGCCCAGCAATGAGCAGTTCTTC. This gives the protein CASSLARWPSNEQFF.